The source of this TCR beta chain is a study of technical replicates of blood from several donors. The CDR3 is 14 amino acids. Per germline, CDR1 MRHNA and CDR2 SNTAGT. V was clipped by 2 bases and J by 5 bases; unmatched bases: 2. TCRdb's table, derived via immunoSEQ multiplex PCR, lists solely in-frame clones and lacks some. This sample has about 64,000 clones, with approximately 86% found just once. The source is a human donor in good health. Some clones in this sample may be carry-over from other donors' samples. Sequencing was performed on PBMCs. V usage is TRBV6-4 and J usage is TRBJ2-7; 11 bases fit TRBD1. CDR3 sequence (DNA): TGTGCCAGCAGTGACAAGGACAGGGGGCACGAGCAGTACTTC. As protein: CASSDKDRGHEQYF.